This T cell receptor beta chain was found in a study of blood T cell repertoires in COVID-19. CDR1 SGHTA and CDR2 FQGNSA come from the germline V gene. The CDR3 is made up of 13 amino acids. V was pared by 2 bases and J by 6 bases, with 10 bases between. The method was immunoSEQ multiplex PCR; TCRdb's version includes in-frame clones alone and lacks a portion of them. The table lists around 200,000 clones, 80% to 90% of them singletons. The chain links TRBV7-2 to TRBJ1-2; D is possibly TRBD1 (5 bases). The sample taken for sequencing was peripheral blood. This clonotype was sampled from a woman aged 60-75 years with COVID-19, enrolled during active disease. This chain's CDR3 is CASSLRQGDGYTF. CDR3 nucleotide sequence: TGTGCCAGCAGCTTAAGGCAGGGTGATGGCTACACCTTC. The whole variable domain, remainder taken from reference TRBV7-2 and TRBJ1-2, is GAGVSQSPSNKVTEKGKDVELRCDPISGHTALYWYRQSLGQGLEFLIYFQGNSAPDKSGLPSDRFSAERTGGSVSTLTIQRTQQEDSAVYLCASSLRQGDGYTFGSGTRLTVV.